The source of this T cell receptor (beta chain) is a study of vaccination and CD4 T cells after COVID-19 (dated by TCRdb to 2022 to 2024). Context from the whole study: In the convalescent cohort there were six males and four females, among whom were two Hispanic individuals, seven Caucasians, two Asians and one multiracial person. Participants got two doses of the Pfizer-BioNTech BNT162b2 vaccine (n=8) or two doses of the Moderna mRNA-1273 vaccine (n=2). Post-COVID blood samples from convalescent patients were collected a median of roughly 100 days after diagnosis, with a range of about 30 to 170 days. Post-vaccine blood samples were obtained a median of approximately 70 days after the second vaccine dose, with a range of roughly 13 to 250 days. Overlapping spike peptide pools from SARS-CoV-2 and from the common cold coronaviruses HCoV-NL63, HCoV-OC43 and HCoV-229E were used as culture stimuli. Control cultures received a CEFX viral epitope pool as the positive control, an HIV-1 Nef peptide pool as the negative control, or no peptide. In around 9 COVID-19 convalescent patients and a few infection-naive healthy vaccine recipients, researchers compared the spike-specific CD4+ TCR repertoire from before mRNA vaccination with the repertoire from after. An earlier paper using these donors assessed, at the TCR clonotype level, memory CD4+ T cell crossreactivity between SARS-CoV-2 and common cold coronavirus spike proteins. General study outcomes and caveats: Among convalescent patients, a median about 86% of the SARS-CoV-2-reactive clones seen after vaccination appeared only after vaccination, which suggests priming specific to the vaccine. Only a relatively small number of convalescent patients were included in the study, and early timepoints following natural infection were not analyzed. The median number of SARS-CoV-2-reactive clonotypes rose from 21 after infection to some 40 after vaccination, but the change was not significant. Nearly all vaccine-specific clones in convalescent patients (304 of 307) were mono-reactive for SARS-CoV-2 spike rather than cross-reactive with common cold coronaviruses.

The treatment or condition label on this specimen signifies: roughly 10-day PBMC culture with coronavirus spike peptide pools or control peptides (ViraFEST assay). CD4+ T cells from unexposed donors were collected before the COVID-19 pandemic (2011-2018). The ViraFEST assay, used in the study, expanded antigen-specific T cells with peptide pools and then identified the expanded clonotypes through TCR sequencing. Each well held under 2.5 million PBMCs cultured in IMDM containing approximately 5% human AB serum and approximately 9.8 IU/ml IL-2, with 7.5 to 10 ug/ml peptide pools added. Half of the culture medium was replaced with fresh IL-2-containing medium on days 3 and 7. Once the cells had been in culture for 10 days, the EasySep CD4+ T cell isolation kit was used to isolate CD4+ T cells by negative selection. Unexposed donor CD4+ T cells were tested for reactivity to SARS-CoV-2 S and N and four common cold coronavirus spike pools, as cell number allowed. PBMCs were separated from whole blood using Ficoll-Paque Plus gradient centrifugation and then either used fresh or cryopreserved at -140C. In general, triplicate wells were set up for every culture condition. The leukapheresis product for the unexposed donors was obtained through commercial purchase.

This clonotype was seen more than once but under ten times. Its antigen target is currently unknown. Per-base qualities were not stored, and no clone one base away is much larger. The receptor library was made with PCR. DNA from cultured CD4+ T cells underwent TCR sequencing with the Oncomine TCR Beta short-read assay at the Johns Hopkins FTIC core. The QIAamp micro DNA kit was used to extract genomic DNA from the cultured CD4+ T cells. Oncomine TCR Beta libraries from cultured CD4+ T cells were pooled using unique dual indexes and sequenced on an Illumina iSeq 100. The original methods were these. Non-productive sequences were filtered out, and CDR3s that did not start with C, did not end with F or W, or were shorter than 7 amino acids were discarded. The MANAFEST web application was used to identify antigen-specific clonotypes by comparing peptide-stimulated wells against reference wells and other culture wells. An FDR below 0.05, an odds ratio above 5, and a productive frequency above 0.1% in at least two of three replicate wells were required for clones to be considered positive. A clonotype counted as cross-reactive if it showed significant expansion both in the SARS-CoV-2 spike wells and in at least one common cold coronavirus spike condition. Using R version 3.6.1, CDR3 homology was evaluated through Levenshtein distances (stringdist) along with unrooted phylogenetic trees (ape). TCRdb trimmed public reads at Q25 via fastp, called clones via MiXCR and kept in-frame beta chains. Every entry covers one CDR3 protein and lists the most common genes and DNA from its rows. It is TCRdb's table, rather than the study itself, that gives the V and J calls and clone size. This sample is represented by about 8,200 distinct CDR3 sequences; around 48% of them were singletons. The ten largest make up around 16% of the sample.

This receptor was obtained from a human donor in good health. Sequences were obtained from CD4+ T cells from blood, cultured in vitro.

The CDR3 reads CASSWTANTGELFF. The DNA sequence follows: TGTGCCAGCAGCTGGACAGCGAACACCGGGGAGCTGTTTTTT. The sequence joins TRBV11-3 to TRBJ2-2; a weak D assignment points to TRBD1 (6 bases agree). V drops 4 bases and J drops 0 bases, leaving 6 bases in between. In the germline V gene, CDR1 corresponds to SGHNT and CDR2 to YENEEA. The CDR3 has 14 amino acids, counting the end cysteine and phenylalanine. The CDR3 DNA has 42 bases and is translated from base 1.